Described below is a single T cell receptor beta chain sequence and its context. With V trimmed by 3 bases and J by 0 bases, 7 bases remained unmatched. CDR3 length: 16 amino acids. Germline CDR1 reads LGHDT; CDR2 reads YNNKEL (reference sequence). These data are taken from a study of blood T cell repertoires in COVID-19. At the level of the study: Collection of acute and convalescent COVID-19 samples took place in the United States, Italy and Spain. In each case, the material was cDNA or gDNA derived from T cells, B-cell-depleted T cells, or PBMCs.

Original processing methods: Nucleated cell number was recorded as an estimate derived from reference gene primer amplification. Produced via immunoSEQ multiplex PCR; TCRdb's table is partial and in-frame only. That table is the source of V, J and clone size, and D and trimming were worked out from the DNA. The sample shows more than 150,000 clones, more than 75% of them seen only once. The sequenced sample consisted of peripheral blood. V is TRBV3-1 (or the pseudogene TRBV3-2) and J is TRBJ1-1; 7 bases line up with TRBD1. The receptor comes from a man in his forties with active or convalescent COVID-19. The CDR3 spells CASSHTGTVLNTEAFF. CDR3 in DNA: TGTGCCAGCAGCCACACGGGGACAGTTCTGAACACTGAAGCTTTCTTT.